Listed below are T cell receptor beta chains from one sample, sequenced in a study of circulating CD8 cells and anti-PD-1 response in melanoma. Using its own MiXCR run on the reads, TCRdb lists one record per CDR3 protein. Of about 710 distinct CDR3 sequences listed, 7.4% are singletons. Sequenced material: CD8+ T cells from PBMCs, taken at baseline or after one month of anti-PD-1 therapy (not recorded which). Source of these receptors: a human donor with melanoma. Both conserved end residues are part of each CDR3. Clone sizes are given selectively: once, few, many, or a class where the clone is expanded.

TRBJ2-7	TRBV20-1	large	CSADGTSSYEQYF
TRBJ2-7	TRBV28	large	CASSTLGQGALSYEQYF
TRBJ2-3	TRBV19	.	CASSTGRDTQYF
TRBJ2-5	TRBV12-3/TRBV12-4	.	CASSSPWTSGGAGETQYF
TRBJ1-6	TRBV13	.	CATTRTGSPLHF
TRBJ2-5	TRBV7-3	medium-sized	CASSLHIVGTQYF
TRBJ2-5	TRBV28	medium-sized	CASSFLQTQYF
TRBJ2-7	TRBV7-2	medium-sized	CASSRLGPTYMEFYEQYF
TRBJ2-7	TRBV7-2	large	CASSFTSGAYEQYF
TRBJ2-7	TRBV28	medium-sized	CASSFGGTYEQYF
TRBJ1-1	TRBV5-6	medium-sized	CASSLAGENTEAFF
TRBJ2-4	TRBV27	medium-sized	CASSSWDGWAKNIQYF
TRBJ1-2	TRBV28	medium-sized	CASSFSRSGYYGYTF
TRBJ2-7	TRBV4-1	medium-sized	CASSQEPPPLAGSYEQYF
TRBJ2-7	TRBV29-1	few	CSVVYGQEQYF
TRBJ2-7	TRBV19	medium-sized	CASSIAGDYEQYF
TRBJ2-5	TRBV24-1	medium-sized	CATSDPHGQEETQYF
TRBJ1-2	TRBV28	.	CASSRSTDGYTF
TRBJ1-4	TRBV2	large	CASSADTSTNEKLFF
TRBJ1-3	TRBV14	medium-sized	CASSQGSGHSGNTIYF
TRBJ2-2	TRBV12-3/TRBV12-4	medium-sized	CASSPTWPGNTGELFF
TRBJ2-5	TRBV28	few	CASSGQNVKTQYF
TRBJ2-1	TRBV29-1	medium-sized	CSTSGVQGHPYEQFF
TRBJ2-7	TRBV23-1	medium-sized	CASSQWGSRPYEQYF
TRBJ2-7	TRBV28	medium-sized	CASRIQTGTYEQYF
TRBJ1-3	TRBV7-2	large	CASSFGQGNTIYF
TRBJ2-5	TRBV7-2	large	CASSLALAAPGTQYF
TRBJ1-5	TRBV2	medium-sized	CASSRQELSNQPQHF
TRBJ2-7	TRBV7-9	few	CASSLVSEQYF
TRBJ2-5	TRBV7-3	large	CASSPSGGKGETQYF
TRBJ1-5	TRBV19	large	CASRTGNQPQHF
TRBJ2-1	TRBV19	.	CASSIEGRSVINEQFF
TRBJ2-3	TRBV19	medium-sized	CASSPRTGGISDTQYF
TRBJ2-3	TRBV7-6	large	CASSKPTGTITDTQYF
TRBJ1-1	TRBV19	medium-sized	CASKTRRVEEAGAFF
TRBJ2-7	TRBV15	few	CATREDRGSYEQYF
TRBJ2-7	TRBV19	medium-sized	CASSIDPRRVNSYEQYF
TRBJ2-3	TRBV4-2	.	CASSQDESTGITDTQYF
TRBJ2-1	TRBV27	medium-sized	CASSQGGGLLEQFF
TRBJ2-3	TRBV9	large	CASSVEGTSVTDTQYF
TRBJ2-3	TRBV30	few	CAWSLASGGPTDTQYF
TRBJ1-2	TRBV27	medium-sized	CASRPRRQGVGYGYTF
TRBJ2-7	TRBV5-6	large	CASSLDRIGGQYF
TRBJ2-7	TRBV9	medium-sized	CASSVDGSPEFGQYF
TRBJ1-5	TRBV2	.	CASSERAGANQPQHF
TRBJ2-1	TRBV7-3	medium-sized	CASSVEPGLAGLGYNEQFF
TRBJ1-1	TRBV19	medium-sized	CASSLWADNTEAFF
.	TRBV6-5	.	CASSYGGTGQETQYF
TRBJ2-6	TRBV19	large	CASSLVGANVLTF
TRBJ2-7	TRBV7-7	large	CASSLGTSTSYEQYF
TRBJ2-3	TRBV20-1	large	CSARDPLAGGLDTQYF
TRBJ2-7	TRBV7-2	medium-sized	CASSLDSGETSYEQYF
TRBJ2-5	TRBV28	large	CASSFVGVLQETQYF
TRBJ2-7	TRBV19	.	CAGSMWGGYPYEQYF
TRBJ2-7	TRBV11-2	large	CASTLQGARNEQYF